The 3 T cell receptor beta chains reported below all come from one sample, sequenced in a study of CD4+ T cells in melanoma. Sequencing was performed with immunoSEQ multiplex PCR; in TCRdb, only in-frame clones are kept and a portion is missing. The sample shows some 110,000 clones, 80% to 95% of them seen only once. Material: peripheral blood. The receptor set was obtained from a human donor with melanoma.

This chain joins TRBV6-5 and TRBJ2-5; a weak D match, TRBD1 (7 bases). With the DNA end fitting TRBJ2-7 better, the J assignment may be wrong. CDR3 length equals 14 residues. The germline V gene encodes CDR1 MNHEY and CDR2 SVGAGI. The CDR3: CASSGGTEVYEQYF. The CDR3 DNA is TGTGCCAGCAGTGGGGGGACAGAAGTTTACGAGCAGTACTTC.

The V call is TRBV7-6, the J call TRBJ2-5; maybe TRBD1 (6 bases). CDR1 is SGHVS and CDR2 is FNYEAQ in the germline V gene. Trimming took 5 bases from V and 1 from J, leaving 14 bases between them. The CDR3 has 15 residues. The CDR3 DNA is TGTGCCAGCAGCCTAGGGGGACGTACCCAAGAGACCCAGTACTTC. Translation: CASSLGGRTQETQYF.

V is TRBV28 and J is TRBJ1-3; D is perhaps TRBD1 (5 bases). Germline-derived CDR1 and CDR2 are MDHEN and SYDVKM. The V gene lost 6 bases and the J gene lost 0 bases, with 6 bases spanning the gap. The CDR3 runs to 13 residues. The CDR3 bases are TGTGCCAGCAGACAGGACTCTGGAAACACCATATATTTT. Amino acid sequence: CASRQDSGNTIYF.